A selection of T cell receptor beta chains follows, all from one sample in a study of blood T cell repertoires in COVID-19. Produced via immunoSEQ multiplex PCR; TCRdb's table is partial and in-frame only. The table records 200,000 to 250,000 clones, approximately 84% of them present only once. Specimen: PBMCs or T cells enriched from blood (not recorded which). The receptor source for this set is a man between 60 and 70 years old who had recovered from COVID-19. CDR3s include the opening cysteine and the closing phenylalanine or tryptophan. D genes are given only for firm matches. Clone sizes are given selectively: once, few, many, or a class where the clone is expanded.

CDR3 protein: CASSYTGYTEAFF
CDR3 DNA: TGTGCCAGCAGCTATACAGGGTACACTGAAGCTTTCTTT
J gene: TRBJ1-1
clone size: NA
V gene: TRBV11-2
D gene: NA
CDR3 length: 13

CDR3 protein: CASSLGAWTVLAKNIQYF
CDR3 DNA: TGCGCCAGCAGCTTGGGAGCTTGGACAGTCCTAGCCAAAAACATTCAGTACTTC
J gene: TRBJ2-4
clone size: NA
V gene: TRBV5-1
D gene: NA
CDR3 length: 18

CDR3 protein: CAWSDPVGQGRTDTQYF
CDR3 DNA: TGTGCCTGGAGTGATCCTGTGGGACAGGGGCGCACAGATACGCAGTATTTT
J gene: TRBJ2-3
clone size: NA
V gene: TRBV30
D gene: TRBD1
CDR3 length: 17

CDR3 protein: CASSIIGGESTDTQYF
CDR3 DNA: TGTGCCAGTAGTATAATCGGGGGGGAGAGCACAGATACGCAGTATTTT
J gene: TRBJ2-3
clone size: NA
V gene: TRBV19
D gene: TRBD2
CDR3 length: 16

CDR3 protein: CASSLGVLRGYNEQFF
CDR3 DNA: TGTGCCAGCAGCTTAGGAGTCCTAAGGGGTTACAATGAGCAGTTCTTC
J gene: TRBJ2-1
clone size: few
V gene: TRBV7-6
D gene: NA
CDR3 length: 16

CDR3 protein: CATSKGITGIGVDNQPQHF
CDR3 DNA: TGTGCCACCTCAAAGGGGATTACAGGCATAGGAGTGGACAATCAGCCCCAGCATTTT
J gene: TRBJ1-5
clone size: NA
V gene: TRBV15
D gene: NA
CDR3 length: 19

CDR3 protein: CASSFSRGRFSEAFF
CDR3 DNA: TGTGCCAGCAGTTTTTCCAGGGGGCGTTTCTCTGAAGCTTTCTTT
J gene: TRBJ1-1
clone size: NA
V gene: TRBV28
D gene: TRBD1
CDR3 length: 15

CDR3 protein: CASSRRGTSGTGELFF
CDR3 DNA: TGTGCCAGCAGCCGCCGAGGAACTAGCGGGACCGGGGAGCTGTTTTTT
J gene: TRBJ2-2
clone size: NA
V gene: TRBV7-3
D gene: TRBD2
CDR3 length: 16

CDR3 protein: CASSSGTANYGYTF
CDR3 DNA: TGTGCCAGCAGTTCGGGGACTGCAAACTATGGCTACACCTTC
J gene: TRBJ1-2
clone size: NA
V gene: TRBV6-5
D gene: NA
CDR3 length: 14

CDR3 protein: CASSVGRDGDRGPQETQYF
CDR3 DNA: TGTGCCAGCAGCGTAGGACGTGATGGGGACAGGGGTCCACAAGAGACCCAGTACTTC
J gene: TRBJ2-5
clone size: NA
V gene: TRBV9
D gene: TRBD1
CDR3 length: 19

CDR3 protein: CASSWDSFYEQYF
CDR3 DNA: TGTGCCAGCAGTTGGGACAGTTTCTACGAGCAGTACTTC
J gene: TRBJ2-7
clone size: NA
V gene: TRBV6-2/TRBV6-3
D gene: TRBD1
CDR3 length: 13

CDR3 protein: CASGRTTGMNTEAFF
CDR3 DNA: TGTGCTAGTGGTCGCACGACAGGGATGAACACTGAAGCTTTCTTT
J gene: TRBJ1-1
clone size: NA
V gene: TRBV12-5
D gene: TRBD1
CDR3 length: 15

CDR3 protein: CASSQDFRDSPLHF
CDR3 DNA: TGCGCCAGCAGCCAAGATTTTCGGGATTCACCCCTCCACTTT
J gene: TRBJ1-6
clone size: NA
V gene: TRBV4-3
D gene: NA
CDR3 length: 14

CDR3 protein: CASSQTDRYGYTF
CDR3 DNA: TGTGCCAGCAGTCAGACAGATCGCTATGGCTACACCTTC
J gene: TRBJ1-2
clone size: NA
V gene: TRBV27
D gene: NA
CDR3 length: 13

CDR3 protein: CASSVSGAGVRADTQYF
CDR3 DNA: TGTGCCAGCAGCGTTTCTGGAGCGGGGGTTAGGGCAGATACGCAGTATTTT
J gene: TRBJ2-3
clone size: once
V gene: TRBV7-2
D gene: TRBD2
CDR3 length: 17

CDR3 protein: CASSPRTGLHEAFF
CDR3 DNA: TGTGCCAGCAGCCCCCGGACAGGACTTCATGAAGCTTTCTTT
J gene: TRBJ1-1
clone size: NA
V gene: TRBV3-1/TRBV3-2
D gene: TRBD1
CDR3 length: 14

CDR3 protein: CSTPRSGNTQYF
CDR3 DNA: TGCAGTACCCCCCGGAGCGGAAATACGCAGTATTTT
J gene: TRBJ2-3
clone size: NA
V gene: TRBV29-1
D gene: NA
CDR3 length: 12

CDR3 protein: CASRGGTENEKLFF
CDR3 DNA: TGTGCCAGCAGGGGCGGGACGGAGAATGAAAAACTGTTTTTT
J gene: TRBJ1-4
clone size: NA
V gene: TRBV7-2
D gene: NA
CDR3 length: 14

CDR3 protein: CASSQDTGSQETQYF
CDR3 DNA: TGCGCCAGCAGCCAAGATACAGGGAGCCAAGAGACCCAGTACTTC
J gene: TRBJ2-5
clone size: NA
V gene: TRBV4-3
D gene: NA
CDR3 length: 15

CDR3 protein: CAWGTLVSYNEQFF
CDR3 DNA: TGTGCCTGGGGGACATTGGTCTCCTACAATGAGCAGTTCTTC
J gene: TRBJ2-1
clone size: NA
V gene: TRBV30
D gene: NA
CDR3 length: 14

CDR3 protein: CASSRAGVYNEQFF
CDR3 DNA: TGTGCCAGCAGTAGGGCAGGGGTGTACAATGAGCAGTTCTTC
J gene: TRBJ2-1
clone size: NA
V gene: TRBV6-5
D gene: NA
CDR3 length: 14

CDR3 protein: CASSYPRGGGTGELFF
CDR3 DNA: TGTGCCAGCAGTTACCCGAGGGGAGGAGGCACCGGGGAGCTGTTTTTT
J gene: TRBJ2-2
clone size: few
V gene: TRBV6-6
D gene: NA
CDR3 length: 16

CDR3 protein: CASSKDRFQGEKLFF
CDR3 DNA: TGTGCCAGCAGCAAGGACAGGTTTCAAGGTGAAAAACTGTTTTTT
J gene: TRBJ1-4
clone size: NA
V gene: TRBV11-3
D gene: TRBD1
CDR3 length: 15

CDR3 protein: CAWSVTGLAKSGTQYF
CDR3 DNA: TGTGCCTGGAGTGTCACGGGACTAGCCAAGTCCGGGACCCAGTACTTC
J gene: TRBJ2-5
clone size: NA
V gene: TRBV30
D gene: TRBD2
CDR3 length: 16

CDR3 protein: CASSYGRVDTEAFF
CDR3 DNA: TGTGCCAGCAGTTACGGCAGGGTGGACACTGAAGCTTTCTTT
J gene: TRBJ1-1
clone size: NA
V gene: TRBV6-6
D gene: NA
CDR3 length: 14

CDR3 protein: CASSRDREETQYF
CDR3 DNA: TGTGCCAGCAGCAGGGACAGAGAAGAGACCCAGTACTTC
J gene: TRBJ2-5
clone size: NA
V gene: TRBV5-4
D gene: TRBD1
CDR3 length: 13

CDR3 protein: CASSFHRGQDTEAFF
CDR3 DNA: TGTGCCAGTAGTTTTCACAGGGGGCAAGATACTGAAGCTTTCTTT
J gene: TRBJ1-1
clone size: NA
V gene: TRBV19
D gene: TRBD1
CDR3 length: 15

CDR3 protein: CASSDRTGGDPNEKLFF
CDR3 DNA: TGTGCCAGCAGTGACCGGACAGGGGGGGACCCAAATGAAAAACTGTTTTTT
J gene: TRBJ1-4
clone size: NA
V gene: TRBV25-1
D gene: TRBD1
CDR3 length: 17

CDR3 protein: CATSDFGQGQETQYF
CDR3 DNA: TGTGCCACCAGTGATTTTGGACAGGGCCAAGAGACCCAGTACTTC
J gene: TRBJ2-5
clone size: NA
V gene: TRBV24-1
D gene: TRBD1
CDR3 length: 15

CDR3 protein: CASSSQQEKLFF
CDR3 DNA: TGTGCCAGCAGTTCACAGCAGGAAAAACTGTTTTTT
J gene: TRBJ1-4
clone size: NA
V gene: TRBV12-3/TRBV12-4
D gene: NA
CDR3 length: 12

CDR3 protein: CASSPLGQGAREQYF
CDR3 DNA: TGTGCCAGCAGTCCCCTTGGACAGGGGGCGAGAGAGCAGTACTTC
J gene: TRBJ2-7
clone size: NA
V gene: TRBV27
D gene: TRBD1
CDR3 length: 15

CDR3 protein: CASSQGVGQAYEQYF
CDR3 DNA: TGTGCCAGCAGCCAAGGTGTCGGCCAGGCCTACGAGCAGTACTTC
J gene: TRBJ2-7
clone size: once
V gene: TRBV3-1/TRBV3-2
D gene: NA
CDR3 length: 15

CDR3 protein: CASSPSYRVETQYF
CDR3 DNA: TGTGCCAGCAGCCCCTCTTACAGGGTAGAGACCCAGTACTTC
J gene: TRBJ2-5
clone size: NA
V gene: TRBV7-2
D gene: NA
CDR3 length: 14

CDR3 protein: CASSLGRQPQHF
CDR3 DNA: TGTGCCAGTAGTTTGGGCCGACAGCCCCAGCATTTT
J gene: TRBJ1-5
clone size: NA
V gene: TRBV19
D gene: NA
CDR3 length: 12

CDR3 protein: CASSVYRVNTGELFF
CDR3 DNA: TGTGCCAGCAGTGTGTACAGGGTGAACACCGGGGAGCTGTTTTTT
J gene: TRBJ2-2
clone size: NA
V gene: TRBV2
D gene: NA
CDR3 length: 15

CDR3 protein: CASSPGTGTGKNIQYF
CDR3 DNA: TGTGCCAGTAGTCCCGGTACCGGGACAGGGAAAAACATTCAGTACTTC
J gene: TRBJ2-4
clone size: NA
V gene: TRBV19
D gene: TRBD1
CDR3 length: 16

CDR3 protein: CASSQDWGTGSGANVLTF
CDR3 DNA: TGCGCCAGCAGCCAGGACTGGGGAACGGGCTCTGGGGCCAACGTCCTGACTTTC
J gene: TRBJ2-6
clone size: once
V gene: TRBV4-3
D gene: NA
CDR3 length: 18

CDR3 protein: CASSRATGGYTF
CDR3 DNA: TGTGCCAGCAGCCGGGCCACGGGAGGCTACACCTTC
J gene: TRBJ1-2
clone size: NA
V gene: TRBV6-5
D gene: NA
CDR3 length: 12

CDR3 protein: CASSLGLAGPPGGELFF
CDR3 DNA: TGTGCCAGCAGCTTAGGTCTAGCGGGGCCACCAGGGGGGGAGCTGTTTTTT
J gene: TRBJ2-2
clone size: NA
V gene: TRBV11-2
D gene: TRBD2
CDR3 length: 17

CDR3 protein: CASSVSGVAGYTF
CDR3 DNA: TGTGCCAGCAGCGTCAGCGGGGTGGCGGGCTACACCTTC
J gene: TRBJ1-2
clone size: NA
V gene: TRBV9
D gene: NA
CDR3 length: 13

CDR3 protein: CASSRWDTSDTEAFF
CDR3 DNA: TGTGCCAGTAGTAGATGGGACACTTCGGACACTGAAGCTTTCTTT
J gene: TRBJ1-1
clone size: NA
V gene: TRBV19
D gene: NA
CDR3 length: 15

CDR3 protein: CASSQRTAATNEKLFF
CDR3 DNA: TGCGCCAGCAGCCAACGCACAGCGGCAACTAATGAAAAACTGTTTTTT
J gene: TRBJ1-4
clone size: NA
V gene: TRBV4-3
D gene: NA
CDR3 length: 16

CDR3 protein: CAISGTGRTGELFF
CDR3 DNA: TGTGCCATCAGCGGGACAGGGCGGACCGGGGAGCTGTTTTTT
J gene: TRBJ2-2
clone size: NA
V gene: TRBV10-3
D gene: TRBD1
CDR3 length: 14

CDR3 protein: CASSIGQGAWNEQFF
CDR3 DNA: TGTGCCAGTAGTATAGGCCAGGGGGCGTGGAATGAGCAGTTCTTC
J gene: TRBJ2-1
clone size: NA
V gene: TRBV19
D gene: TRBD1
CDR3 length: 15

CDR3 protein: CASSPGTINTGELFF
CDR3 DNA: TGTGCCAGCTCACCAGGGACAATTAACACCGGGGAGCTGTTTTTT
J gene: TRBJ2-2
clone size: NA
V gene: TRBV18
D gene: NA
CDR3 length: 15